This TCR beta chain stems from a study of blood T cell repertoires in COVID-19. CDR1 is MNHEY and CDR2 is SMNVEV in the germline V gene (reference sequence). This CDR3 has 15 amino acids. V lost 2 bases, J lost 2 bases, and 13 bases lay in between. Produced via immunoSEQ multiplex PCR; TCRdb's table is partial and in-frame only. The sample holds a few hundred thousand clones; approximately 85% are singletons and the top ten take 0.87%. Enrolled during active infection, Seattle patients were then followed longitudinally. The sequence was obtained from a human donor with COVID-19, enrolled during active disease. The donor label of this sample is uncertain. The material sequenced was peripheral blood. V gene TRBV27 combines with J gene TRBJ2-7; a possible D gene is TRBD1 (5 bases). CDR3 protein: CASSLGAIGAYEQYF. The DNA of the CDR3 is TGTGCCAGCAGTTTAGGGGCCATAGGGGCCTACGAGCAGTACTTC.